This T cell receptor (beta chain) was obtained from a study of T cell responses to AZD1222 COVID-19 vaccine. Study-level points and caveats: The study sampled repertoires only after the peak T cell response. Among those given AZD1222, only 5 to 7 were seropositive at baseline. Targets within unmutated variant regions were reportedly found for nearly half of spike-specific TCRs.

The table came from immunoSEQ multiplex PCR; TCRdb's copy has only in-frame clones and leaves some out. The sample carries over 95,000 clones, approximately 88% recorded once. Notes on this clone: As yet, its antigen is unknown.

This sequence was found in an adult who received the AZD1222 COVID-19 vaccine. Sample: peripheral blood, taken 28 days after the second AZD1222 dose.

CDR3 sequence (DNA): TGTGCCATCAGTGAGCCGCATCATTCGGATACGCAGTATTTT. Its protein is CAISEPHHSDTQYF. This sequence joins TRBV10-3 and TRBJ2-3, with D unclear. Germline values: CDR1 ENHRY, CDR2 SYGVKD. The CDR3 has 14 amino acids. Trimming stripped 2 bases from V and 6 bases from J, with 12 bases between.